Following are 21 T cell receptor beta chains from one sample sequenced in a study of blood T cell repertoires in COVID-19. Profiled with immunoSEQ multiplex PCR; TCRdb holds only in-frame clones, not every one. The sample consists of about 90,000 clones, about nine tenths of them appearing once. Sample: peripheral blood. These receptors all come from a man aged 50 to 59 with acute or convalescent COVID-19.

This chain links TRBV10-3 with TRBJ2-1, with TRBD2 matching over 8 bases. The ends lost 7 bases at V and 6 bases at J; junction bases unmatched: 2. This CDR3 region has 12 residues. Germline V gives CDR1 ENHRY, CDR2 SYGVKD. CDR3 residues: CAIITSGNEQFF. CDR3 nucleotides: TGTGCCATCATAACTAGCGGCAATGAGCAGTTCTTC.

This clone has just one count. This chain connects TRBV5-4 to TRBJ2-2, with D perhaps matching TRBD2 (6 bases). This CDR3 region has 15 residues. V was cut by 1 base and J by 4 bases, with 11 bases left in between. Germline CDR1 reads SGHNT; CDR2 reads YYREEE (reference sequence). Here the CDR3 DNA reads TGTGCCAGCAGCTTGAACGAGGGAGGCACCGGGGAGCTGTTTTTT. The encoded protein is CASSLNEGGTGELFF.

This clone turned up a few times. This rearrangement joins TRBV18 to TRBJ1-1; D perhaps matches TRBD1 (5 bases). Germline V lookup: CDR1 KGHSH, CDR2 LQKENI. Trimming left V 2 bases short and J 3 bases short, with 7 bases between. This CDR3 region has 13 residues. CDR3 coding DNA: TGTGCCAGCTCACCAGGGGCTGACACTGAAGCTTTCTTT. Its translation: CASSPGADTEAFF.

This CDR3 reads CASSLGDNQPQHF. The DNA for the CDR3 is TGTGCCAGCAGCTTAGGCGACAATCAGCCCCAGCATTTT. The rearrangement uses TRBV7-9 and TRBJ1-5; D is undetermined. V was pared by 1 base and J by 3 bases, with 4 bases between. CDR3 length equals 13 residues. Germline loops: CDR1 SEHNR, CDR2 FQNEAQ (reference sequence).

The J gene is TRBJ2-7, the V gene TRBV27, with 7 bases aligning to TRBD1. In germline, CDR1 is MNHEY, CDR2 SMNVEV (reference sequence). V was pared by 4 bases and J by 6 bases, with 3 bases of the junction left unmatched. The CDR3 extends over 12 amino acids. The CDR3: CASSSTGIEQYF. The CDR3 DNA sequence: TGTGCCAGCAGTTCGACAGGGATCGAGCAGTACTTC.

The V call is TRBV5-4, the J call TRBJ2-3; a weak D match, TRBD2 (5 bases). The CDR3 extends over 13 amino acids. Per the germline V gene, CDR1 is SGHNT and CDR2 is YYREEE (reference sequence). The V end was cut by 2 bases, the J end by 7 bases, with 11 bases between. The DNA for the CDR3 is TGTGCCAGCAGCTTATCCGGGGAAAATACGCAGTATTTT. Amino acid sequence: CASSLSGENTQYF.

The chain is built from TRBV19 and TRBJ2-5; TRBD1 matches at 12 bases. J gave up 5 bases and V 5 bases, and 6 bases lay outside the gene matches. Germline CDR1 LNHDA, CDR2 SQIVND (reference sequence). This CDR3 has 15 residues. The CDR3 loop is CASSLGTGGRETQYF. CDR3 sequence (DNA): TGTGCCAGTAGTCTTGGGACAGGGGGCCGGGAGACCCAGTACTTC.

CDR3 nucleotides: TGTGCCAGCAGTGAAGGATCCGGGACCCCGGGGGGGGCTTTCTTT. It translates to CASSEGSGTPGGAFF. The chain combines TRBV2 with TRBJ1-1; possible D gene TRBD1, 5 bases. The ends were cut back, 1 base at V and 11 bases at J, with 20 bases in the middle. Germline-derived CDR1 and CDR2 are SNHLY and FYNNEI. This CDR3 contains 15 residues.

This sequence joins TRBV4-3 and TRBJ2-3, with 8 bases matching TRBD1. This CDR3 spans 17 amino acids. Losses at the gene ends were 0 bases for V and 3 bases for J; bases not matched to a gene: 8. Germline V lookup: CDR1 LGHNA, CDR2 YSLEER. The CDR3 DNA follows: TGCGCCAGCAGCCAAGACACCCGGGACAGGCTGACAGATACGCAGTATTTT. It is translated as CASSQDTRDRLTDTQYF.

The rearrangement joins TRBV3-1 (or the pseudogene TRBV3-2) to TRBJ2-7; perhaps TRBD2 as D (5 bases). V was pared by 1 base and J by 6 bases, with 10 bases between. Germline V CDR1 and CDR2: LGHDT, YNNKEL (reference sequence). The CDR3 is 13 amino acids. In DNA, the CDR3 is TGTGCCAGCAGCCAAGGCTCCGCGGGCGAGCAGTACTTC. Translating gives CASSQGSAGEQYF.

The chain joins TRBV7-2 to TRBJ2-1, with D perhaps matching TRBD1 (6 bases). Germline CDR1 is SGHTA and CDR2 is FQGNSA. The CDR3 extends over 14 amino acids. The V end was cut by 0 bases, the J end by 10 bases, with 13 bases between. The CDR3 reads CASSLAGSGGEQFF. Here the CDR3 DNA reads TGTGCCAGCAGCTTAGCGGGGAGTGGGGGCGAGCAGTTCTTC.

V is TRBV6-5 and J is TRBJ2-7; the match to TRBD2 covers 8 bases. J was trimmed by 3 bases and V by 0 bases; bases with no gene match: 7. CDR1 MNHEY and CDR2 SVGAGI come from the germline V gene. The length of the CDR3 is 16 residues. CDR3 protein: CASSYSAGGLHYEQYF. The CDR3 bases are TGTGCCAGCAGTTACTCTGCGGGGGGACTACACTACGAGCAGTACTTC.

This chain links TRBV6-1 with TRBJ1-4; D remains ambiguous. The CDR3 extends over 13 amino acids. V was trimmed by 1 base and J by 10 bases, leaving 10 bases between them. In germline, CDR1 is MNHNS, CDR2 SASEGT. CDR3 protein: CASSEVGPGKLFF. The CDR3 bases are TGTGCCAGCAGTGAAGTGGGCCCTGGAAAACTGTTTTTT.

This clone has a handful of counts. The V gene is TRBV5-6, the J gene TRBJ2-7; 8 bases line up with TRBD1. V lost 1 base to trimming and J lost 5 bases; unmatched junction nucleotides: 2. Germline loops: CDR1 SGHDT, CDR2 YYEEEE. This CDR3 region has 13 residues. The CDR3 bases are TGTGCCAGCAGCTTGCAGGACAGGGACGAGCAGTACTTC. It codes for CASSLQDRDEQYF.

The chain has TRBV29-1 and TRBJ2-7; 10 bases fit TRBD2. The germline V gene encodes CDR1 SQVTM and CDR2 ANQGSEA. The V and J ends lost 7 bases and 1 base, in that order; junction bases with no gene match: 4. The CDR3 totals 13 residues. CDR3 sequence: CSARTSGSYEQYF. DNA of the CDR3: TGCAGCGCACGGACTAGCGGTTCCTACGAGCAGTACTTC.

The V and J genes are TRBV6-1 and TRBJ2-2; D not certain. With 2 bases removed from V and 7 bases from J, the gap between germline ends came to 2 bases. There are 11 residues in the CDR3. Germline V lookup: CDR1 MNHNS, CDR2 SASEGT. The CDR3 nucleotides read TGTGCCAGCAGTGAACTCGGGGAGCTGTTTTTT. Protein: CASSELGELFF.

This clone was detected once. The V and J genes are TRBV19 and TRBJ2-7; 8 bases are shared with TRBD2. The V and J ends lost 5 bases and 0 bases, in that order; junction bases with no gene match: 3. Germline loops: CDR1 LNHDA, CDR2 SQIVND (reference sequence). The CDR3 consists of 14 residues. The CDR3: CASSLSGASYEQYF. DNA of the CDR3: TGTGCCAGTAGTCTTAGCGGGGCCTCCTACGAGCAGTACTTC.

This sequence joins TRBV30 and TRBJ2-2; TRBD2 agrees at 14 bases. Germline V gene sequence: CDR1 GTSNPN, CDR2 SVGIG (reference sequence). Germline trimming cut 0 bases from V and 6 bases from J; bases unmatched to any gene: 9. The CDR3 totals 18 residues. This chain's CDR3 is CAWSVRLAGGPSSGELFF. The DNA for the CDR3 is TGTGCCTGGAGTGTACGACTAGCGGGAGGGCCGTCTTCCGGGGAGCTGTTTTTT.

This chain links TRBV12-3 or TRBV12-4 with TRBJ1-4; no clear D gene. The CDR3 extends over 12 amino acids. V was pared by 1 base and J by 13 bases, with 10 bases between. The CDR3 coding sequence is TGTGCCAGCAGTTTAGATCGGGATCCACTGTTTTTT. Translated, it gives CASSLDRDPLFF.

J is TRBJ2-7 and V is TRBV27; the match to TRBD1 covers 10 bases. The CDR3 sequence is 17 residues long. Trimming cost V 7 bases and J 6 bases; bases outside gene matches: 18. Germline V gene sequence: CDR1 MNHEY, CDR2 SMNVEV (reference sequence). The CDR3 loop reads CASIPSGDRGIVTEQYF. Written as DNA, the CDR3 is TGTGCCAGCATCCCTTCGGGGGACAGGGGAATAGTAACCGAGCAGTACTTC.

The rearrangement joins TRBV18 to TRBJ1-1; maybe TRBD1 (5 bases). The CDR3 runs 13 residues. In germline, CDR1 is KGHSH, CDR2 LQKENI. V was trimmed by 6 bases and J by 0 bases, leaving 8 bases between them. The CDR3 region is CASSPTVNTEAFF. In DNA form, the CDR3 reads TGTGCCAGCTCCCCGACAGTGAACACTGAAGCTTTCTTT. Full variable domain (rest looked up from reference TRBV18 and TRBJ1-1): NAGVMQNPRHLVRRRGQEARLRCSPMKGHSHVYWYRQLPEEGLKFMVYLQKENIIDESGMPKERFSAEFPKEGPSILRIQQVVRGDSAAYFCASSPTVNTEAFFGQGTRLTVV.